One and the same sample provided the 9 T cell receptor beta chains below, sequenced in a study of T cell responses to AZD1222 COVID-19 vaccine (dated by TCRdb to the early 2020s). The library was generated by the immunoSEQ multiplex PCR assay. The immuneACCESS repertoire file appears here via TCRdb, limited to in-frame rearrangements. These files lack a portion of the clones; in checked studies, under half of the deficit traces to unresolved V genes, and the cause of the others is not known. The sample profile shows about 100,000 clones; around nine tenths of them were found once. The ten biggest clones cover approximately 19% of the sample. The label giving this sample's time point can be read as: baseline before first vaccination. Here the sequenced sample was peripheral blood, taken on day 0 of AZD1222 vaccination. Every receptor here comes from an adult in good health.

The chain recombines TRBV6-1 with TRBJ2-1; 7 nucleotides align to TRBD2. The CDR3 totals 16 residues. The germline V gene has CDR1 MNHNS and CDR2 SASEGT. V shed 2 bases, J shed 4 bases, and the junction held 8 bases outside the gene matches. As DNA, the CDR3 is TGTGCCAGCAGTGAATGGTCGAGCGGGGTTTACAATGAGCAGTTCTTC. Protein: CASSEWSSGVYNEQFF.

About this clone: The same CDR3 arises from other DNA sequences in this sample as well. The V gene is TRBV27, the J gene TRBJ1-2; a possible D gene is TRBD1 (6 bases). CDR3 length: 14 residues. Germline V gives CDR1 MNHEY, CDR2 SMNVEV (reference sequence). V was clipped by 2 bases and J by 1 base, with 8 bases between them. Here the CDR3 DNA reads TGTGCCAGCAGTTTAAAAGGGGGTAACTATGGCTACACCTTC. Its protein is CASSLKGGNYGYTF.

This rearrangement joins TRBV7-9 to TRBJ2-2; D remains ambiguous. Germline V gives CDR1 SEHNR, CDR2 FQNEAQ (reference sequence). Trimming took 7 bases from V and 3 from J, leaving 9 bases between them. The CDR3 is made up of 13 amino acids. Here the CDR3 reads CASTIQHTGELFF. For the CDR3, the DNA is TGTGCCAGCACAATCCAGCACACCGGGGAGCTGTTTTTT.

This clone was recorded only once. The chain joins TRBV25-1 to TRBJ1-4; D is uncertain. The CDR3 totals 11 residues. The germline CDR1 and CDR2 sequences are MGHDK and SYGVNS. V lost 8 bases, J lost 5 bases, and 6 bases lay in between. The CDR3 bases are TGTGCCAGCGGAATAAATGAAAAACTGTTTTTT. Translated, it gives CASGINEKLFF.

V usage is TRBV6-6 and J usage is TRBJ1-5; 8 nucleotides agree with TRBD1. CDR3 size: 16 residues. V shed 3 bases, J shed 5 bases, and the junction held 9 bases outside the gene matches. The germline V gene encodes CDR1 MNHNY and CDR2 SVGAGI (reference sequence). CDR3 nucleotide sequence: TGTGCCAGCAGTTATAGGGCGCAGGGGGCCGATCAGCCCCAGCATTTT. This gives the protein CASSYRAQGADQPQHF.

This chain connects TRBV4-2 to TRBJ2-2; unclear D gene. The germline V gene has CDR1 LGHNA and CDR2 YNFKEQ. Deletions cut 1 base from V and 6 bases from J, with 6 bases between. CDR3 length: 13 amino acids. For the CDR3, the DNA is TGTGCCAGCAGCCAAGTGATGGCCGGGGAGCTGTTTTTT. This encodes CASSQVMAGELFF.

The chain recombines TRBV6-2 or TRBV6-3 with TRBJ1-4; D is undetermined. Trimming took 5 bases from V and 0 from J, leaving 13 bases between them. Germline CDR1 is MNHEY and CDR2 is SVGEGT. This CDR3 has 16 residues. CDR3 DNA sequence: TGTGCCAGCAGTCGGTTGGAACTAGCAACTAATGAAAAACTGTTTTTT. Amino acid sequence: CASSRLELATNEKLFF.

The chain joins TRBV6-6 to TRBJ1-2, with a possible D match to TRBD1 (5 bases). V gave up 2 bases and J gave up 2 bases, with 15 bases separating them. Germline V gives CDR1 MNHNY, CDR2 SVGAGI (reference sequence). This CDR3 has 16 residues. The CDR3 loop reads CASSYPRDGANYGYTF. CDR3 DNA sequence: TGTGCCAGCAGTTACCCGAGGGACGGAGCGAACTATGGCTACACCTTC.

V usage is TRBV9 and J usage is TRBJ1-1; a possible D gene is TRBD1 (5 bases). CDR3 length: 15 residues. Trimming took off 3 bases at V and 1 base at J, with 13 bases between the two ends. Germline CDR1 SGDLS, CDR2 YYNGEE. CDR3 region: CASSGVGQGNTEAFF. CDR3 DNA sequence: TGTGCCAGCAGCGGGGTCGGGCAGGGGAACACTGAAGCTTTCTTT.